The TCR beta chain described here comes from a study of shared clonotypes between healthy human individuals. Study background: CD4 naive and memory got three plates each, CD8 naive two, CD8 memory one.

Sequencing was performed with immunoSEQ multiplex PCR; in TCRdb, only in-frame clones are kept and a portion is missing. The sample shows roughly 2 million clones, about 95% of them seen only once. As defined, naive CD8 cells were CD45RO-negative and positively selected for CCR7, with terminally differentiated effector memory CD45RA+ cells excluded. This CDR3 spans 15 amino acids. V was clipped by 5 bases and J by 3 bases, with 13 bases between them. The germline V gene has CDR1 PRHDT and CDR2 FYEKMQ (reference sequence). This sequence originates from a man younger than 30 in good health. Sequencing input: naive CD8+ T cells sorted from blood. The chain carries TRBV13 and TRBJ2-2; D is perhaps TRBD2 (6 bases). Here the CDR3 reads CASSTRGWDTGELFF. DNA of the CDR3: TGTGCCAGCAGCACCCGGGGGTGGGACACCGGGGAGCTGTTTTTT.